The clone carrying this TCR beta chain has only a few counts. The data are from a study of blood T cells in healthy people across ages. Through a sample-barcoded 5' primer and a J-beta primer mix, a second PCR was run for roughly 6 to 12 cycles. MiXCR was run by TCRdb on the 5' RACE reads, yielding one entry per CDR3 protein. Seen here are about 760,000 distinct CDR3 sequences, around a quarter observed once, and the top ten hold more than 8.5%. CDR3 length: 15 residues. CDR1 and CDR2 (germline): MNHNS, SASEGT. The junction had 8 bases not matched to a gene; V was cut back by 4 bases and J by 6 bases. These data were likewise used in another study, on T cells of mothers and their children.

Source material: blood. This clonotype originated in a boy aged 5-17 years in good health. The chain has TRBV6-1 and TRBJ2-3; 9 positions match TRBD1. The DNA of the CDR3 is TGTGCCAGCAGTGTCAATAACAGGGGGCTGGATACGCAGTATTTT. Translating it yields CASSVNNRGLDTQYF.